This entry lists 8 T cell receptor beta chains sequenced from one sample in a study of shared clonotypes between healthy human individuals (dated by TCRdb to about 2020). Libraries were made using the immunoSEQ multiplex PCR assay. TCRdb carries this immuneACCESS record with in-frame sequences only. Its versions omit some clonotypes, under half of them owing to an unresolved V gene in the studies checked, with the rest unexplained. The sample table contains about 490,000 clones; only one count was recorded for about 72% of them. The top ten clonotypes cover around 12% of the sample. The sequenced material came from PBMCs. Receptors were obtained from a woman in her thirties or forties in good health. Some clones in this sample may be carry-over from other donors' samples.

J is TRBJ2-1 and V is TRBV5-1; 11 nucleotides agree with TRBD2. The length of the CDR3 is 16 residues. V was clipped by 4 bases and J by 8 bases; unmatched bases: 11. CDR1 is SGHRS and CDR2 is YFSETQ in the germline V gene. CDR3 DNA sequence: TGCGCCAGCAGCCCACGGACTAGCGGGCAACGGGATGAGCAGTTCTTC. Its translation is CASSPRTSGQRDEQFF.

The CDR3 coding sequence is TGTGCCAGCAGCCTAGACAGGGGGAGAGAGACCCAGTACTTC. Translation: CASSLDRGRETQYF. This chain links TRBV7-9 with TRBJ2-5, with 9 bases lining up with TRBD1. The CDR3 is made up of 14 amino acids. The trim removed 5 bases at V and 4 bases at J, leaving 5 bases unmatched. Germline V CDR1 and CDR2: SEHNR, FQNEAQ (reference sequence).

The V gene is TRBV10-3, the J gene TRBJ2-3, with 8 bases identical to TRBD1. Germline V gene sequence: CDR1 ENHRY, CDR2 SYGVKD. After removal of 10 bases from V and 4 bases from J, the junction contained 10 bases not matched to a gene. The CDR3 runs 14 residues. The CDR3 nucleotides are TGTGCCACCGATGACAGGGGAGGATCAGATACGCAGTATTTT. This translates into CATDDRGGSDTQYF.

The chain employs TRBV5-1 and TRBJ1-2; possibly TRBD1 for D (5 bases). The germline gives CDR1 SGHRS, CDR2 YFSETQ. The CDR3 has 15 residues. V lost 0 bases and J 4 bases, leaving 13 bases between the germline ends. CDR3 loop: CASSLDRVRGYGYTF. In nucleotides, the CDR3 is TGCGCCAGCAGCTTGGATCGGGTTAGGGGCTATGGCTACACCTTC.

This chain links TRBV19 with TRBJ1-1; tentative D call: TRBD1 (5 bases). The germline V gene encodes CDR1 LNHDA and CDR2 SQIVND (reference sequence). This CDR3 region has 15 residues. V gave up 5 bases and J gave up 3 bases, with 16 bases separating them. The CDR3 loop reads CASSPEGRMYTEAFF. CDR3 bases: TGTGCCAGTAGTCCGGAGGGGCGGATGTACACTGAAGCTTTCTTT.

This clone was observed a single time. The chain recombines TRBV5-1 with TRBJ2-7; possibly TRBD1 for D (7 bases). This CDR3 is 14 amino acids long. Looked up from germline, CDR1 is SGHRS and CDR2 is YFSETQ. Deletions cut 2 bases from V and 3 bases from J, with 12 bases between. CDR3 loop: CASSFTGEDYEQYF. CDR3 sequence (DNA): TGCGCCAGCAGCTTTACAGGGGAGGACTACGAGCAGTACTTC.

This clone was seen many times. The chain carries TRBV23-1 and TRBJ2-5, with D unclear. TRBV23-1 is an ORF, and what it does is uncertain. V was trimmed by 0 bases and J by 0 bases, leaving 5 bases between them. The CDR3 runs 14 residues. The CDR3 region is CASSQSGYQETQYF. In DNA form, the CDR3 reads TGCGCCAGCAGTCAATCAGGGTACCAAGAGACCCAGTACTTC.

Details on this clone: Additional DNA sequences in this sample encode the identical CDR3. The gene calls are TRBV19 and TRBJ1-5; weak D call: TRBD1 (6 bases). The CDR3 totals 14 residues. V lost 5 bases and J lost 5, with 13 bases in between. Germline loops: CDR1 LNHDA, CDR2 SQIVND (reference sequence). CDR3 sequence: CASSPNRVDQPQHF. CDR3 sequence (DNA): TGTGCCAGTAGTCCAAACAGGGTTGATCAGCCCCAGCATTTT.